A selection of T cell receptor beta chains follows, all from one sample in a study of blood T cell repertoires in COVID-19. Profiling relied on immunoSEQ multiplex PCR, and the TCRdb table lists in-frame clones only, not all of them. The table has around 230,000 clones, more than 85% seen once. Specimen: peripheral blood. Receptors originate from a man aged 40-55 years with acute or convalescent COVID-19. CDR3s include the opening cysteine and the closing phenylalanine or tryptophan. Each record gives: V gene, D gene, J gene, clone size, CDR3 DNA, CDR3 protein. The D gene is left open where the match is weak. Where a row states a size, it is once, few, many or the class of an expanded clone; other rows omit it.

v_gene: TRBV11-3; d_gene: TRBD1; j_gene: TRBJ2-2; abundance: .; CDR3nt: TGTGCCAGCACCTCGAGAGGGACAGGGTCGACCGGGGAGCTGTTTTTT; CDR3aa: CASTSRGTGSTGELFF
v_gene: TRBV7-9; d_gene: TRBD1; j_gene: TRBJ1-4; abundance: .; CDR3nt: TGTGCCAGCAGCACGGACAGGGTGGGCGTCGCGGAAAAACTGTTTTTT; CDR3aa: CASSTDRVGVAEKLFF
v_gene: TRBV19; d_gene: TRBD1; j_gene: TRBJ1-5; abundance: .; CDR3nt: TGTGCCAGTAGGTGGACAGGTTATCTCAATCAGCCCCAGCATTTT; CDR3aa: CASRWTGYLNQPQHF
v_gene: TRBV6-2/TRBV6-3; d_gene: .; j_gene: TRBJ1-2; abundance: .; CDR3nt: TGTGCCAGCAGCCGACAGAACTATGGCTACACCTTC; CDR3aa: CASSRQNYGYTF
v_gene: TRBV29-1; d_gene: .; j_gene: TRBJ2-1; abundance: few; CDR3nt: TGCAGCGTTGCCCGAATAGCCGAAAGGATGGGTAATGAGCAGTTCTTC; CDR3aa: CSVARIAERMGNEQFF
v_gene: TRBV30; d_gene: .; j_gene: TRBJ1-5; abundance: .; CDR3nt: TGTGCCTGGAGTCCGGATGGCAGGAGCAATCAGCCCCAGCATTTT; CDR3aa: CAWSPDGRSNQPQHF
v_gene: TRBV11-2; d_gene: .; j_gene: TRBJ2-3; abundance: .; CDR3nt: TGTGCCAGCAGCTTATGGGTAGGGGCTCTCACAGATACGCAGTATTTT; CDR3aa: CASSLWVGALTDTQYF
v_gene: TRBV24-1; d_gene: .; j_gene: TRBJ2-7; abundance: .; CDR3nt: TGTGCCACTCAACCGGGTCCCACCTACGAGCAGTACTTC; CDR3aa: CATQPGPTYEQYF
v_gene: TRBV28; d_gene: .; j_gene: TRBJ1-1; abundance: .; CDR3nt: TGTGCCAGCAGTGAAAGACAGGAGGAGAACACTGAAGCTTTCTTT; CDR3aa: CASSERQEENTEAFF
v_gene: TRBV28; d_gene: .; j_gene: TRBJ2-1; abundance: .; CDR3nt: TGTGCCAGCAGTGGGGGGGCAGGACCCTCGTACAATGAGCAGTTCTTC; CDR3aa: CASSGGAGPSYNEQFF
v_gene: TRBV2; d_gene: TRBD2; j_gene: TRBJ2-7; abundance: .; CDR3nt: TGTGCCAGCAGGATCCGACTAGCGGGGGCCTACGAGCAGTACTTC; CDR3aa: CASRIRLAGAYEQYF